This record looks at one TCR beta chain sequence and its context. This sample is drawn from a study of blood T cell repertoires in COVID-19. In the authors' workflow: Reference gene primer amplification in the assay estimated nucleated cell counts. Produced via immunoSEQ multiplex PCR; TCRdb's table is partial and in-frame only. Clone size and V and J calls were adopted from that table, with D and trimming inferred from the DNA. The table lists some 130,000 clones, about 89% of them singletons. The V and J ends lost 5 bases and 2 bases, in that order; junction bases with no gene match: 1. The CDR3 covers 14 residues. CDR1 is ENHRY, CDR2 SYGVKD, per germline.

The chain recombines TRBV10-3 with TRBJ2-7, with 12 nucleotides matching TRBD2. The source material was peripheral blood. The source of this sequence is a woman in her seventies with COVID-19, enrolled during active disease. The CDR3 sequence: CAISTSGGTYEQYF. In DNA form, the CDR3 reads TGTGCCATCAGTACTAGCGGGGGGACCTACGAGCAGTACTTC.